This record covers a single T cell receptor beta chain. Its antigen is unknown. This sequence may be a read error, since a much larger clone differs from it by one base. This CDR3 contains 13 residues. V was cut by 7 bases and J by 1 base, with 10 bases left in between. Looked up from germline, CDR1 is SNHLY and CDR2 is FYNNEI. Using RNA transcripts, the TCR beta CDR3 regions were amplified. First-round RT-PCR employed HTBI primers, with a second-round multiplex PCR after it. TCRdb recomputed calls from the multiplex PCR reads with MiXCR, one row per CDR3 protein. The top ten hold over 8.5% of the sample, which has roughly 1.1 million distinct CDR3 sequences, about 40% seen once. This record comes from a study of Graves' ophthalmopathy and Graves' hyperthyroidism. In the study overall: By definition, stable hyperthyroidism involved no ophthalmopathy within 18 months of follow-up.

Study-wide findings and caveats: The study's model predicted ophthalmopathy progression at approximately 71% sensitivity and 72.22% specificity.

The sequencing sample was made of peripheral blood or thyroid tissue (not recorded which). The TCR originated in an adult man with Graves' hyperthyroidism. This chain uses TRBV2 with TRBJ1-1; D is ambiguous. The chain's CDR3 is CASTDSRNTEAFF. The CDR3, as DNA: TGTGCCAGCACCGACTCGAGGAACACTGAAGCTTTCTTT. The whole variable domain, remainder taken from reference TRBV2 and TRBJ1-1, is EPEVTQTPSHQVTQMGQEVILRCVPISNHLYFYWYRQILGQKVEFLVSFYNNEISEKSEIFDDQFSVERPDGSNFTLKIRSTKLEDSAMYFCASTDSRNTEAFFGQGTRLTVV.